This section outlines one T cell receptor (beta chain) sequence together with its context. The data derive from a study of blood T cell repertoires in COVID-19. This CDR3 is 16 amino acids long. CDR1 and CDR2 (germline): MNHEY, SMNVEV (reference sequence). V gave up 4 bases and J gave up 5 bases; unmatched junction bases: 9. Participants' reported clinical history set cohort assignment. Each recovered donor of Cohort 3 presented with two negative PCRs, clearance, or symptom resolution. The protocol was immunoSEQ multiplex PCR, while the TCRdb copy is restricted to in-frame clones and leaves out a portion. The repertoire holds under 250,000 clones, about 90% seen once, with 10% to 13% in the top ten.

This clonotype was obtained from a man aged 25 to 40 who had recovered from COVID-19. The chain recombines TRBV27 with TRBJ2-3, with 10 bases matching TRBD2. Sequenced sample: PBMCs or T cells enriched from blood (not recorded which). CDR3 DNA sequence: TGTGCCAGCAGTTCCCGTCTAGCGGGAGCTGGAGATACGCAGTATTTT. Amino acid sequence: CASSSRLAGAGDTQYF.